This TCR beta chain was retrieved from a study of T cells after yellow fever vaccination. Trimming stripped 3 bases from V and 4 bases from J, with 19 bases between. This CDR3 is 17 amino acids long. The germline gives CDR1 LGHDT, CDR2 YNNKEL (reference sequence). This clonotype was counted between two and nine times. Its specificity is not known. Template switching with 5'RACE generated the TCR cDNA and added a universal primer site and UMIs. TCRdb reprocessed the 5' RACE reads via MiXCR and lists one record per CDR3 protein. This table has a few hundred thousand distinct CDR3 sequences, around a tenth appearing once. Study-wide points: Post-booster repertoires again held most primary-vaccination clones (roughly 96% CD4, just under 90% CD8). Highly abundant clonotypes carried over from the bulk population could end up in FACS-sorted repertoires as contaminants.

This TCR derives from a man aged 18 to 30 who received the YFV17D yellow fever vaccine. The rearrangement uses TRBV3-1 and TRBJ2-1, with D possibly matching TRBD2 (6 bases). The sample here was PBMCs, taken on the day of the first yellow fever vaccination. The DNA for the CDR3 is TGTGCCAGCAGCCACTGGGTGGGGGGACCCTCTTACAATGAGCAGTTCTTC. Its translation: CASSHWVGGPSYNEQFF.